This T cell receptor (beta chain) was documented in a study of shared clonotypes between healthy human individuals (dated by TCRdb to about 2020). General notes on the study: The cohort comprised a couple of women and a few men aged 18 to 49 years. For each donor, CD4 naive and CD4 memory were each given three plates, CD8 naive was given two plates, and CD8 memory was given one plate. The study deeply sequenced blood TCR repertoires of 5 or 6 healthy adults to estimate repertoire size and the extent of clonotype sharing between individuals. To increase sequencing depth and limit assay-specific biases, different laboratories used diverse techniques to prepare libraries and sequence TCR repertoires. Per donor, leukapheresis produced somewhere between about 0.9 and 9.5 billion PBMCs. Broad study findings and their caveats: Pairwise subsampling led to the expectation that sequencing depth would affect the degree of clonotype sharing among donors. About 5% of naive CD4, roughly 3.5% of naive CD8, 2.3% of memory CD4, and about 0.4% of memory CD8 clonotypes were shared across several donors. Sampling was limited to blood, and TCR repertoires in tissue likely differ from TCR repertoires in blood. Because the study included only a small number of donors, the genetic and exposure-history diversity represented was limited. Incomplete sequencing was indicated by rarefaction of sorted-subset datasets, despite the large sequencing depth. Larger estimated clonotype richness was generally found for naive subsets than for memory subsets. Compared with non-shared clonotypes, clonotypes shared by all four sorted-subset donors had higher generation probabilities.

This clone was seen a few times. Its recognized antigen is unknown. Base-call qualities are not available, and no considerably larger clone is one nucleotide away. Other nucleotide sequences in the sample specify the same CDR3. The donors were healthy, HIV-negative adults with no recently reported acute infections or vaccinations. Every donor was a Caucasian adult living in Nashville, Tennessee, USA. Magnetic negative selection was used to enrich CD4+ T cells, after which naive cells were positively selected on CD45RA and the negative fraction became the memory subset. Blood was obtained by leukapheresis, after which PBMCs were separated by Ficoll-Histopaque density gradient centrifugation and cryopreserved in liquid nitrogen vapor phase. Analytical flow cytometry was used to check the purity and quantity of every magnetically sorted T cell population. From each sorted fraction, genomic DNA was isolated and quantified by UV absorbance on a Nanodrop 2000c.

The CDR3 sequence holds 15 residues, the cysteine and phenylalanine included. Only CDR3 DNA is held: 45 bases, read in frame from base 1. CDR1 and CDR2 were assigned from the germline V gene as MNHEY and SVGAGI. The germline V end is reduced by 2 bases and the J end by 1 base; junction bases left unmatched: 1. Using the deep immunoSEQ assay, TCR CDR3 regions were amplified from genomic DNA by multiplex PCR. Extracted genomic DNA from each cell subset was spread evenly across all wells of several immunoSEQ 96-well plates, with each plate serving as a replicate. For sorted subsets, about 200 ng genomic DNA, equal to 30,000 to 35,000 T cell genomes, was loaded into each replicate PCR. Purified libraries were quantified with a Qubit 3.0 fluorometer, sized on a Bioanalyzer 2100, and re-quantified with the KAPA Library Quantification kit. Every immunoSEQ 96-well plate was sequenced on a dedicated single-read 150-cycle Illumina NextSeq 550 flow cell. Per the original workflow: Because the immunoSEQ output held only junctional sequences and lacked quality scores, the filtering could not match the filtering applied to full-length reads. Sequences were annotated with PyIR, a Python wrapper for IgBLAST v1.9, using IMGT germline references to assign V/J genes and CDR3. Reads were removed for weak V/J assignments (E-value above 1e-6), missing CDR3, stop codons, out-of-frame junctions, or ambiguous translated residues. A V3J clonotype was defined by an identical inferred V gene, J gene, and CDR3 amino acid sequence. To compute the percentage overlap between repertoires, the number of shared unique clonotypes was divided by the size of the smaller repertoire. RTK rarefaction, the Chao1 estimator, and Recon v2.1 estimates of unobserved clonotypes were used to assess repertoire richness. OLGA was used to compute generation probabilities for all TCRbeta clonotypes that the gDNA method yielded from a handful of donors. TCRdb's version of the immuneACCESS table is confined to in-frame rearrangements and falls short of the full clone set. An unresolved V gene accounts for under half of the shortfall where checked; the remainder is of unknown origin. That table supplies the V and J calls and clone size; D and trimming were determined from the DNA. For this sample there are roughly 2,500,000 clones; roughly 93% appear just once. Jointly, the top ten make up around 0.4% of the sample.

The chain is made from TRBV6-5 and TRBJ2-7, and TRBD1 matches 11 of the central bases. Source material: naive CD4+ T cells from PBMCs. According to the study, the label for this sample's cell subset or site signals: CD45RA+ positively selected. This sequence originates from a man aged 18 to 35 in good health. Some clones in this sample may be carry-over from other donors' samples. The bases are TGTGCCAGCAGTTACCGGGACAGGGGGTCCTACGAGCAGTACTTC. Its protein reads: CASSYRDRGSYEQYF.